This TCR beta chain originates from a study of shared clonotypes between healthy human individuals. Study-level information: With ages of 18 to 49, the donors were two women and a few men.

The CDR3 has 14 amino acids. Germline assignment: CDR1 SGHNT and CDR2 YYREEE (reference sequence). Trimming removed 1 base from V and 6 bases from J, with 8 bases in between. There are a few counts of this clone. The same CDR3 is also encoded by other DNA sequences in this sample. Genomic DNA belonging to each subset was distributed in equal measure over several immunoSEQ plates. Here immunoSEQ multiplex PCR was the method, and the copy in TCRdb shows in-frame clones only, minus some. The data show some 900,000 clones, with around 80% seen just once and nearly 1.5% held by the top ten. Sequencing was done on a sample of memory CD4+ T cells sorted from blood. The subset is: CD45RA-negative fraction. The chain recombines TRBV5-4 with TRBJ1-6; D perhaps matches TRBD1 (5 bases). The source of this sequence is a man younger than 35 in good health. Here the CDR3 reads CASSLRDGNSPLHF. In nucleotides, the CDR3 is TGTGCCAGCAGCTTGAGGGACGGTAATTCACCCCTCCACTTT.